The clone carrying this T cell receptor (beta chain) was counted between two and nine times. Its antigen is currently unknown. The sample originates from a study of CD8+CD57+ T cells in acquired aplastic anemia. About the research overall: 3 to 3.5 ug was the average amount of DNA from sorted CD4+ and CD8+ cells. Reads per healthy sample averaged roughly 10 million (CD4+) and 11.0 million (CD8+). Overall study findings and caveats: Fewer than 30 CD8+ CDR3 sequences were shared between patients and controls. No significant difference in CD8+ Simpson's diversity was found between patients and controls.

Both TCR beta VDJ combination and CDR3 sequence profiling were carried out. Genomic DNA was the template for this profiling. MiXCR, applied by TCRdb to the reads, yields one record per CDR3 protein. The repertoire consists of fewer than 100,000 distinct CDR3 sequences, with 40% to 50% occurring once and the leading ten covering around 63%. This clonotype was obtained from a human donor in good health, serving as a control. Sequencing was performed on sorted CD4+, CD8+, or CD8+CD57+ T cells (not recorded which) from PBMCs.

In nucleotides, the CDR3 is TGTGCCAGCAGGCCCGAGCGGGGAAGTTCACCCCTCCACTTT. Encoded protein: CASRPERGSSPLHF. V gene TRBV2 combines with J gene TRBJ1-6, with D uncertain. The ends were cut back, 6 bases at V and 9 bases at J, with 15 bases in the middle. The CDR3 totals 14 residues. Germline lookup yields CDR1 SNHLY and CDR2 FYNNEI.